The rows below give T cell receptor beta chains drawn from one sample of a study of a mutant IDH1 vaccine in newly diagnosed glioma. The table came from immunoSEQ multiplex PCR; TCRdb's copy has only in-frame clones and leaves some out. This table has about 40,000 clones, approximately 89% appearing once. These receptors are not linked to any known antigen. This specimen consisted of PBMCs, obtained from a glioma patient whose treatment included an IDH1 peptide vaccine. These receptors originate from a man between 50 and 59 years old with glioma. CDR3s include the opening cysteine and the closing phenylalanine or tryptophan. D genes are given only for firm matches. Expanded clones are given a class, and other clones once, few, many or no size at all.

D gene	V gene	clone size	J gene	CDR3 protein	CDR3 DNA
TRBD2	TRBV4-1	-	TRBJ2-1	CASSQAGGPMNEQFF	TGCGCCAGCAGCCAAGCGGGGGGGCCTATGAATGAGCAGTTCTTC
-	TRBV16	few	TRBJ2-7	CASSPSGPMDEQYF	TGTGCCAGCAGCCCCAGCGGGCCGATGGACGAGCAGTACTTC
TRBD1	TRBV5-1	-	TRBJ2-7	CASSLVGQGYEQYF	TGCGCCAGCAGCTTGGTGGGACAGGGCTACGAGCAGTACTTC
TRBD1	TRBV25-1	-	TRBJ2-3	CASSEITGTGAFTDTQYF	TGTGCCAGCAGTGAGATCACCGGGACAGGTGCATTCACAGATACGCAGTATTTT
-	TRBV6-5	-	TRBJ1-1	CASSFRGERGTEAFF	TGTGCCAGCAGTTTTCGAGGGGAACGAGGAACTGAAGCTTTCTTT
TRBD1	TRBV6-1	-	TRBJ2-5	CASSEWGTGVFETQYF	TGTGCCAGCAGTGAATGGGGGACAGGGGTGTTTGAGACCCAGTACTTC
-	TRBV4-2	-	TRBJ1-2	CASTATGNYGYTF	TGTGCCAGCACCGCGACTGGGAACTATGGCTACACCTTC
TRBD1	TRBV18	-	TRBJ1-2	CASSPSEQGANGYTF	TGTGCCAGCTCACCTTCTGAACAGGGGGCTAATGGCTACACCTTC
-	TRBV10-3	-	TRBJ2-1	CAISESLRGVYNEQFF	TGTGCCATCAGTGAGTCGTTGCGGGGAGTCTACAATGAGCAGTTCTTC
-	TRBV15	-	TRBJ2-2	CATSNDRSNTGELFF	TGTGCCACCAGCAACGACAGATCGAACACCGGGGAGCTGTTTTTT
-	TRBV14	once	TRBJ1-1	CASSQVQGSTEAFF	TGTGCCAGCAGCCAAGTTCAGGGGTCCACTGAAGCTTTCTTT
TRBD2	TRBV27	-	TRBJ2-1	CASSIRGVSPNNEQFF	TGTGCCAGCAGTATCCGGGGGGTCAGTCCGAACAATGAGCAGTTCTTC
-	TRBV18	-	TRBJ1-1	CASIQGLNTEAFF	TGTGCCAGCATACAGGGTTTGAACACTGAAGCTTTCTTT
-	TRBV5-1	-	TRBJ1-1	CASSLPDQGTEAFF	TGCGCCAGCAGCTTGCCGGACCAGGGCACTGAAGCTTTCTTT
TRBD1	TRBV19	-	TRBJ1-5	CASIPGQGDNQPQHF	TGTGCCAGTATTCCGGGACAGGGTGACAATCAGCCCCAGCATTTT
-	TRBV2	-	TRBJ2-7	CASKDVVLAPYEQYF	TGTGCCAGCAAAGATGTAGTACTAGCTCCCTACGAGCAGTACTTC
-	TRBV10-3	-	TRBJ1-1	CAISEPQTEAFF	TGTGCCATCAGTGAGCCCCAGACTGAAGCTTTCTTT
TRBD1	TRBV10-2	-	TRBJ1-2	CASSEDRDYGYTF	TGCGCCAGCAGTGAGGACAGGGACTATGGCTACACCTTC
TRBD2	TRBV10-3	-	TRBJ2-2	CAISEPRTSPGFTGELFF	TGTGCCATCAGTGAGCCGCGGACTAGCCCAGGGTTCACCGGGGAGCTGTTTTTT